This TCR beta chain was recorded in a study of T cells in Graves' hyperthyroidism and ophthalmopathy. This clonotype was counted at least ten times. Amplified regions were TCR beta CDR3 sequences from RNA transcripts. The HTBI primer set drove a first-round RT-PCR of the TCR CDR3. TCRdb reprocessed the multiplex PCR reads with MiXCR, giving one entry per CDR3 protein. The sample includes around 350,000 distinct CDR3 sequences, about 14% of them seen just once. The CDR3 spans 13 residues. Germline-derived CDR1 and CDR2 are SNHLY and FYNNEI. V lost 6 bases, J lost 5 bases, and 13 bases lay in between. Sequenced sample: blood. The clonotype originates from a woman younger than 45 with Graves' ophthalmopathy. J is TRBJ2-5 and V is TRBV2, with D unresolved. CDR3 nucleotide sequence: TGTGCCAGCAGGGGGTCGGGTCGGGAGACCCAGTACTTC. Its protein product is CASRGSGRETQYF.